Listed below are T cell receptor beta chains from one sample, sequenced in a study of blood T cells in healthy people across ages. TCRdb re-called the 5' RACE reads with MiXCR, one entry per CDR3 protein. The repertoire holds about 1.4 million distinct CDR3 sequences, with 55% to 75% as singletons. Sequencing was performed on blood. These receptors came from a young man in good health. Both conserved end residues are part of each CDR3. Each record gives: CDR3 length, J gene, clone size, V gene, CDR3 protein. Clone size, where shown, is once, few, many, or a class for clones that have expanded.

CDR3 length: 13
J gene: TRBJ2-3
clone size: NA
V gene: TRBV29-1
CDR3 protein: CSVGTGAADTQYF

CDR3 length: 12
J gene: TRBJ1-2
clone size: NA
V gene: TRBV20-1
CDR3 protein: CSASPDNYGYTF

CDR3 length: 13
J gene: TRBJ2-3
clone size: NA
V gene: TRBV20-1
CDR3 protein: CSAQRPVTDTQYF

CDR3 length: 13
J gene: TRBJ2-5
clone size: NA
V gene: TRBV6-1
CDR3 protein: CASSAGFRETQYF

CDR3 length: 14
J gene: TRBJ2-5
clone size: few
V gene: TRBV4-2
CDR3 protein: CASSQEKLGKTQYF

CDR3 length: 14
J gene: TRBJ1-2
clone size: NA
V gene: TRBV5-4
CDR3 protein: CASSSPDPTYGYTF

CDR3 length: 13
J gene: TRBJ2-1
clone size: NA
V gene: TRBV29-1
CDR3 protein: CSALAGAYNEQFF

CDR3 length: 15
J gene: TRBJ2-1
clone size: NA
V gene: TRBV7-2
CDR3 protein: CASSLSLAVYNEQFF

CDR3 length: 15
J gene: TRBJ2-7
clone size: few
V gene: TRBV27
CDR3 protein: CASSFLRDRPYEQYF

CDR3 length: 15
J gene: TRBJ2-1
clone size: NA
V gene: TRBV27
CDR3 protein: CASSLSGTPYNEQFF

CDR3 length: 16
J gene: TRBJ2-3
clone size: few
V gene: TRBV5-6
CDR3 protein: CASSSPHLKGLHTQYF